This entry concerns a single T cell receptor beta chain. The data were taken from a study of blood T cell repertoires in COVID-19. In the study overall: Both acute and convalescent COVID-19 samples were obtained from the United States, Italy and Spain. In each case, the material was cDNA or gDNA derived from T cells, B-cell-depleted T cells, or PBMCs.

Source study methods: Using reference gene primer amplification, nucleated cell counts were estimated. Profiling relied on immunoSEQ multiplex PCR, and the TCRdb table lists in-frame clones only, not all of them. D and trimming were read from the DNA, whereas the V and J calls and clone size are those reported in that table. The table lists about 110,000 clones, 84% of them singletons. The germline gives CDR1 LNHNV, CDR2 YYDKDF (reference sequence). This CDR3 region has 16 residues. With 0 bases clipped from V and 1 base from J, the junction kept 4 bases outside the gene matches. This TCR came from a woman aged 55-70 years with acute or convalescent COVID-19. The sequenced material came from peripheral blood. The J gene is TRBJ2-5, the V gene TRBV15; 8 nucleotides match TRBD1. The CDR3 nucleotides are TGTGCCACCAGCAGAGACCCGGACAGGGCCCAAGAGACCCAGTACTTC. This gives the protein CATSRDPDRAQETQYF.